Presented here are 18 T cell receptor beta chains from one specimen sequenced in a study of blood T cells in healthy people across ages. Through a sample-barcoded 5' primer and a J-beta primer mix, a second PCR was run for about 6 to 11 cycles. TCRdb processed the 5' RACE reads anew with MiXCR; each CDR3 protein has one entry. This table has 550,000 to 750,000 distinct CDR3 sequences, about 21% appearing once. Input material: blood. All receptors come from a man aged 70-80 years in good health.

This clonotype was observed a handful of times. V and J are TRBV20-1 and TRBJ2-4; no firm D call. Germline V CDR1 and CDR2: DFQATT, SNEGSKA (reference sequence). V was trimmed by 6 bases and J by 8 bases, leaving 11 bases between them. This CDR3 region has 11 residues. CDR3 protein: CSAETDHIQYF. CDR3 sequence (DNA): TGCAGTGCCGAGACCGACCACATTCAGTACTTC.

The rearrangement links TRBV15 to TRBJ2-5; 7 positions match TRBD2. Trimming removed 4 bases from V and 4 bases from J; junction bases left unmatched: 6. This CDR3 spans 14 amino acids. The germline gives CDR1 LNHNV, CDR2 YYDKDF (reference sequence). The chain's CDR3 is CATSIGLVRETQYF. In nucleotides, the CDR3 is TGTGCCACCAGCATAGGACTAGTCAGAGAGACCCAGTACTTC.

The V gene is TRBV3-1, the J gene TRBJ2-2; D possibly corresponds to TRBD1 (5 bases). The germline V gene has CDR1 LGHDT and CDR2 YNNKEL (reference sequence). Trimming pared 0 bases from V and 7 bases from J, leaving 15 bases between. The length of the CDR3 is 16 residues. Written as DNA, the CDR3 is TGTGCCAGCAGCCAAGAACCTCAGGGAAGGGGCGGGGAGCTGTTTTTT. It yields the protein CASSQEPQGRGGELFF.

The CDR3 here is CASSSTSPTTQYF. CDR3 nucleotide sequence: TGCGCCAGCAGCTCAACTAGCCCGACGACCCAGTACTTC. The chain recombines TRBV5-1 with TRBJ2-5; D possibly corresponds to TRBD2 (6 bases). Trimming left V 3 bases short and J 7 bases short, with 13 bases between. CDR1 is SGHRS, CDR2 YFSETQ, per germline. CDR3 length equals 13 residues.

The CDR3 here is CASSDKYRAFF. In DNA form, the CDR3 reads TGTGCCAGCAGTGACAAATACAGGGCTTTCTTT. The chain uses TRBV2 and TRBJ1-1; TRBD1 is a possible D gene (5 bases). The CDR3 is 11 residues long. Germline loops: CDR1 SNHLY, CDR2 FYNNEI. V lost 3 bases, J lost 11 bases, and 10 bases lay in between. Supplemented by reference TRBV2 and TRBJ1-1, the full variable domain reads EPEVTQTPSHQVTQMGQEVILRCVPISNHLYFYWYRQILGQKVEFLVSFYNNEISEKSEIFDDQFSVERPDGSNFTLKIRSTKLEDSAMYFCASSDKYRAFFGQGTRLTVV.

This clonotype showed up just a few times. V gene TRBV6-2 or TRBV6-3 combines with J gene TRBJ2-7; 16 nucleotides line up with TRBD2. V was clipped by 4 bases and J by 0 bases; unmatched bases: 9. The CDR3 covers 19 residues. Germline loops: CDR1 MNHEY, CDR2 SVGEGT. CDR3: CASSLAGTSGRAGSYEQYF. The CDR3 DNA is TGTGCCAGCAGTTTAGCCGGGACTAGCGGGAGGGCCGGCTCCTACGAGCAGTACTTC.

This chain joins TRBV6-5 and TRBJ2-2; TRBD2 matches 11 bases. Losses at the gene ends were 5 bases for V and 6 bases for J; bases not matched to a gene: 2. Looked up from germline, CDR1 is MNHEY and CDR2 is SVGAGI. This CDR3 has 14 residues. The CDR3 sequence is CASSLSGRAGELFF. The DNA for the CDR3 is TGTGCCAGCAGTCTTAGCGGGAGGGCCGGGGAGCTGTTTTTT.

This clonotype was seen a handful of times. This chain links TRBV9 with TRBJ2-2; 16 bases line up with TRBD2. The J segment lost 4 bases and the V segment lost 0 bases, leaving 6 bases of the junction unmatched. The CDR3 is made up of 19 amino acids. The germline V gene encodes CDR1 SGDLS and CDR2 YYNGEE. Written as DNA, the CDR3 is TGTGCCAGCAGCGTAGGCGGGACTAGCGGGAGGGCCAGCACCGGGGAGCTGTTTTTT. Protein sequence: CASSVGGTSGRASTGELFF.

The chain employs TRBV9 and TRBJ2-4, with 11 bases matching TRBD1. The length of the CDR3 is 16 residues. The germline V gene encodes CDR1 SGDLS and CDR2 YYNGEE. V was pared by 3 bases and J by 2 bases, with 4 bases of the junction left unmatched. As DNA, the CDR3 is TGTGCCAGCAGCGGAGGGACAGGGGGAACCAAAAACATTCAGTACTTC. Encoded protein: CASSGGTGGTKNIQYF.

Only a few counts were recorded for this clonotype. The chain uses TRBV2 and TRBJ2-5; D may be TRBD2 (6 bases). Germline V gene sequence: CDR1 SNHLY, CDR2 FYNNEI. Trimming pared 6 bases from V and 2 bases from J, leaving 13 bases between. The CDR3 has 14 amino acids. CDR3 nucleotides: TGTGCCAGCAGGTTTGGGACTGTTCAAGAGACCCAGTACTTC. This sequence encodes CASRFGTVQETQYF.

This clonotype was counted a few times. The rearrangement links TRBV20-1 to TRBJ1-1, with 8 positions matching TRBD1. Germline V gene sequence: CDR1 DFQATT, CDR2 SNEGSKA (reference sequence). The ends lost 2 bases at V and 3 bases at J; junction bases unmatched: 2. The CDR3 loop spans 13 amino acids. CDR3 loop: CSARTGGDTEAFF. For the CDR3, the DNA is TGCAGTGCTAGAACAGGGGGAGACACTGAAGCTTTCTTT.

This clonotype has a handful of counts. In DNA form, the CDR3 reads TGTGCCAGCAGTGAAGCATTGCCCACAGATACGCAGTATTTT. Protein: CASSEALPTDTQYF. This rearrangement joins TRBV2 to TRBJ2-3; D unresolved. V was cut by 0 bases and J by 2 bases, with 6 bases left in between. The CDR3 loop spans 14 amino acids. The germline V gene encodes CDR1 SNHLY and CDR2 FYNNEI.

V and J are TRBV29-1 and TRBJ2-1, with D hard to call. The CDR3 has 13 residues. V gave up 4 bases and J gave up 3 bases, with 10 bases separating them. Per germline, CDR1 SQVTM and CDR2 ANQGSEA. The CDR3, as DNA: TGCAGCGTTGGAGGAGAAATCTACAATGAGCAGTTCTTC. The encoded protein is CSVGGEIYNEQFF.

The chain couples TRBV7-2 to TRBJ1-6, with D maybe TRBD1 (6 bases). From germline, CDR1 is SGHTA and CDR2 FQGNSA. V dropped 4 bases and J dropped 10 bases, with 17 bases sitting between them. This CDR3 is built from 15 residues. The CDR3: CASSSYRDVGSPLHF. DNA of the CDR3: TGTGCCAGCAGCTCATACAGGGATGTTGGATCACCCCTCCACTTT.

This clonotype was seen only a few times. This chain joins TRBV7-9 and TRBJ2-3; D ambiguous. V lost 1 base and J 5 bases, leaving 10 bases between the germline ends. CDR3 length: 14 residues. CDR1 and CDR2 from the germline V gene are SEHNR and FQNEAQ (reference sequence). The CDR3, as DNA: TGTGCCAGCAGCTTAGAACCCGCCGGAGATACGCAGTATTTT. It yields the protein CASSLEPAGDTQYF.

This clonotype was seen more than once but under ten times. For the CDR3, the DNA is TGTGCCTGGAGTGTAATAGGGGCAGGACAGCCCCAGCATTTT. Translation gives CAWSVIGAGQPQHF. The chain uses TRBV30 and TRBJ1-5; TRBD1 might be the D (5 bases). Per germline, CDR1 GTSNPN and CDR2 SVGIG (reference sequence). With 0 bases removed from V and 7 bases from J, the gap between germline ends came to 13 bases. The CDR3 runs 14 residues.

There are a few counts of this clonotype. The J gene is TRBJ2-1, the V gene TRBV3-1, with TRBD2 as a possible D gene (5 bases). Per the germline V gene, CDR1 is LGHDT and CDR2 is YNNKEL (reference sequence). V gave up 4 bases and J gave up 8 bases, with 18 bases separating them. The length of the CDR3 is 15 residues. DNA of the CDR3: TGTGCCAGCAGCCTTCTAGCAGGAGAAGTCGATGAGCAGTTCTTC. This translates into CASSLLAGEVDEQFF.

This clonotype was detected a few times. V and J are TRBV30 and TRBJ1-1; unclear D gene. The germline gives CDR1 GTSNPN, CDR2 SVGIG (reference sequence). Trimming took off 4 bases at V and 0 bases at J, with 9 bases between the two ends. The CDR3 loop spans 13 amino acids. Here the CDR3 reads CAWKVNLNTEAFF. CDR3 sequence (DNA): TGTGCCTGGAAAGTGAATCTGAACACTGAAGCTTTCTTT. Full variable domain (rest looked up from reference TRBV30 and TRBJ1-1): SQTIHQWPATLVQPVGSPLSLECTVEGTSNPNLYWYRQAAGRGLQLLFYSVGIGQISSEVPQNLSASRPQDRQFILSSKKLLLSDSGFYLCAWKVNLNTEAFFGQGTRLTVV.